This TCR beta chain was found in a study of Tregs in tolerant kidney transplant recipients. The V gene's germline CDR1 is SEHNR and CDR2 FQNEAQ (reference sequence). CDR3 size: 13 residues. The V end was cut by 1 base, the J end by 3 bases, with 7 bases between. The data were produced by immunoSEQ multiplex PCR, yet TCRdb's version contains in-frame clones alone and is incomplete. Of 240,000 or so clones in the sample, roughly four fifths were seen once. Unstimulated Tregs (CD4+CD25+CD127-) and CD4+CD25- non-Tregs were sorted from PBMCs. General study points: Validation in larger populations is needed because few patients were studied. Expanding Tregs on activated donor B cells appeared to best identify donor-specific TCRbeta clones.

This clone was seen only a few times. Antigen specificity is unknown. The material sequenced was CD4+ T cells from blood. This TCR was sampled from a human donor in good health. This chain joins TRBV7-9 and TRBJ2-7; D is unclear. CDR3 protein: CASSLGASYEQYF. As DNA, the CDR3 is TGTGCCAGCAGCTTAGGAGCTAGCTACGAGCAGTACTTC. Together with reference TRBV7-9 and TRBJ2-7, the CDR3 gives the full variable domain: DTGVSQNPRHKITKRGQNVTFRCDPISEHNRLYWYRQTLGQGPEFLTYFQNEAQLEKSRLLSDRFSAERPKGSFSTLEIQRTEQGDSAMYLCASSLGASYEQYFGPGTRLTVT.